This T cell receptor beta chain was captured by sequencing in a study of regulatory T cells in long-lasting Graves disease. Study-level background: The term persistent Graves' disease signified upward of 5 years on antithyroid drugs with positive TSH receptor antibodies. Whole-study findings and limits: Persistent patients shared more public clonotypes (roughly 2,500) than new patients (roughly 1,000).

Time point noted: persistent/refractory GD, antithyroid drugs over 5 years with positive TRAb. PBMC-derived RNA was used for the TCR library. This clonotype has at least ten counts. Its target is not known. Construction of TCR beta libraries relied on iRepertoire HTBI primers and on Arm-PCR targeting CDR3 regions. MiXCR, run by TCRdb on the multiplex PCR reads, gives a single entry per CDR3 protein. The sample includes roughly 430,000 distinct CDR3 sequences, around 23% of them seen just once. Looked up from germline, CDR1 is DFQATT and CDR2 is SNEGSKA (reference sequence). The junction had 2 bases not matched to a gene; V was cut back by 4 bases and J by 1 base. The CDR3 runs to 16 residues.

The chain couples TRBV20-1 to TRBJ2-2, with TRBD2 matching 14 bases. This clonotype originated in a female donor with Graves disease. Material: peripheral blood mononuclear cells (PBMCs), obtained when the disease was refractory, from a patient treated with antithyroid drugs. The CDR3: CSATGTSGRNTGELFF. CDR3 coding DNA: TGCAGTGCTACGGGGACTAGCGGGAGGAACACCGGGGAGCTGTTTTTT.